The clone carrying this T cell receptor beta chain was picked up many times. This sample stems from a study of CDR3 diversity in severe acne. TCRdb re-called the PCR reads with MiXCR, one entry per CDR3 protein. The top ten clones hold around 9.1% of a sample with about 93,000 distinct CDR3 sequences, about 50% of them seen once. The V end lost 0 bases, the J end lost 5 bases, and 16 bases lay between the germline ends. The length of the CDR3 is 16 residues. Germline V lookup: CDR1 MRHNA, CDR2 SNTAGT. The sequencing input was blood. This sequence was found in a male donor in good health, serving as a control. This chain links TRBV6-4 with TRBJ1-2; tentatively, D is TRBD1 (5 bases). DNA for the CDR3: TGTGCCAGCAGTGACTCGGAGTCTGGGGGGGAGTATGGCTACACCTTC. It codes for CASSDSESGGEYGYTF.